The 28 T cell receptor beta chains in this list originate from one sample, sequenced in a study of breast tumors, draining lymph nodes, adjacent tissues. Axillary draining lymph nodes of breast cancer patients supplied the node samples. Each CDR3 protein is one row after TCRdb ran MiXCR on the multiplex PCR reads. The sample records 270,000 or so distinct CDR3 sequences, roughly 30% being singletons. Sequenced sample: axillary lymph node tissue. The source is a female donor with breast cancer. Some clones in this sample may be carry-over from other donors' samples.

V and J are TRBV19 and TRBJ1-1; D is uncertain. Looked up from germline, CDR1 is LNHDA and CDR2 is SQIVND (reference sequence). The CDR3 consists of 13 residues. The ends were cut back, 4 bases at V and 5 bases at J, with 11 bases in the middle. The CDR3 DNA is TGTGCCAGTAGTAGGCAGTCGTGGACTGAAGCTTTCTTT. Its translation is CASSRQSWTEAFF.

As for this clonotype: Because it lacks the conserved phenylalanine or tryptophan at the end, this CDR3 is likely a read error. The limits of the CDR3 on the DNA are not certain, so only TCRdb's listed CDR3 is given. The chain links TRBV5-1 to TRBJ1-6. A total of 8 residues make up the CDR3, ends included. Per germline, CDR1 SGHRS and CDR2 YFSETQ. CDR3 in amino acids: CASSLGVA.

V and J are TRBV3-1 and TRBJ2-5; TRBD2 might be the D (6 bases). The V end lost 5 bases, the J end lost 5 bases, and 15 bases lay between the germline ends. Germline CDR1 and CDR2: LGHDT and YNNKEL (reference sequence). The length of the CDR3 is 14 residues. The CDR3 here is CASSTPAGMETQYF. The DNA for the CDR3 is TGTGCCAGCAGCACCCCGGCGGGAATGGAGACCCAGTACTTC.

This clonotype was seen many times. One end of the junction is discordant with germline, which a read error may explain. The chain uses TRBV5-5 and TRBJ1-6; a weak D match, TRBD1 (5 bases). Germline V gene sequence: CDR1 SGHKS, CDR2 YYEKEE (reference sequence). This CDR3 is 12 amino acids long. The chain's CDR3 is CASSPEREGLYF. The CDR3 nucleotides read TGTGCCAGCAGCCCAGAGAGGGAGGGACTATACTTT.

The V gene is TRBV20-1, the J gene TRBJ2-3, with 7 bases identical to TRBD2. Germline CDR1 DFQATT, CDR2 SNEGSKA (reference sequence). The junction had 14 bases not matched to a gene; V was cut back by 0 bases and J by 2 bases. This CDR3 comprises 18 residues. The CDR3 here is CSARDLYSGRPFTDTQYF. The CDR3 DNA sequence: TGCAGTGCTAGAGACCTATATAGCGGGCGGCCCTTCACAGATACGCAGTATTTT.

This clonotype was counted ten times or more. The CDR3 loop reads CSVRASGRTNEQFF. DNA for the CDR3: TGCAGCGTGAGGGCTAGCGGGAGGACCAATGAGCAGTTCTTC. The chain carries TRBV29-1 and TRBJ2-1, with 11 positions matching TRBD2. Losses at the gene ends were 6 bases for V and 6 bases for J; bases not matched to a gene: 7. The germline gives CDR1 SQVTM, CDR2 ANQGSEA. The CDR3 sequence is 14 residues long.

This clonotype was observed many times. The rearrangement links TRBV13 to TRBJ2-3, with D uncertain. This CDR3 spans 14 amino acids. CDR1 and CDR2 from the germline V gene are PRHDT and FYEKMQ (reference sequence). The ends were cut back, 2 bases at V and 1 base at J, with 7 bases in the middle. CDR3 coding DNA: TGTGCCAGCAGCTTAACCCGCGGCACAGATACGCAGTATTTT. It specifies CASSLTRGTDTQYF.

This clonotype showed up many times. The V call is TRBV7-9, the J call TRBJ1-4; no clear D gene. V lost 6 bases, J lost 7 bases, and 18 bases lay in between. CDR1 is SEHNR, CDR2 FQNEAQ, per germline (reference sequence). The CDR3 loop spans 15 amino acids. CDR3 amino acids: CASSPPDVYGEKLFF. CDR3 DNA: TGTGCCAGCAGTCCTCCCGACGTCTACGGTGAAAAACTGTTTTTT.

This clonotype has ten or more counts. CDR3: CSAHSGTTYEQYF. The CDR3 DNA sequence: TGCAGTGCCCATAGCGGGACCACCTACGAGCAGTACTTC. The V gene is TRBV20-1, the J gene TRBJ2-7; 8 nucleotides align to TRBD2. The germline V gene has CDR1 DFQATT and CDR2 SNEGSKA (reference sequence). The CDR3 loop spans 13 amino acids. V shed 6 bases and J 2 bases; nucleotides not matched to a gene: 6.

The CDR3 reads CSPTGDGYTF. The CDR3 nucleotides read TGCAGTCCGACAGGGGATGGCTACACCTTC. The gene calls are TRBV29-1 and TRBJ1-2, with 8 positions matching TRBD1. The CDR3 spans 10 residues. Germline loops: CDR1 SQVTM, CDR2 ANQGSEA.

This clonotype appeared many times. V gene TRBV4-1 combines with J gene TRBJ2-1; 9 bases agree with TRBD2. With V trimmed by 0 bases and J by 8 bases, 8 bases remained unmatched. Germline CDR1 and CDR2: MGHRA and YSYEKL. The CDR3 has 16 residues. The CDR3 reads CASSQDSGRGYDEQFF. The CDR3 DNA reads TGCGCCAGCAGCCAAGATAGCGGGAGAGGGTATGATGAGCAGTTCTTC.

As to this clonotype: A much larger clone lies one base from this, so it may be a read error. The V gene is TRBV6-5, the J gene TRBJ2-3; D unclear. There are 12 residues in the CDR3. Germline CDR1 and CDR2: MNHEY and SVGAGI. Trimming shortened V by 5 bases and J by 8 bases, and 11 bases separated the two germline ends. As DNA, the CDR3 is TGTGCCAGCAGTAGGGATATGAGTACGCAGTATTTT. This encodes CASSRDMSTQYF.

The chain has TRBV3-1 and TRBJ2-7; D is unresolved. The V end was cut by 1 base, the J end by 7 bases, with 23 bases between. This CDR3 has 17 residues. CDR1 is LGHDT and CDR2 is YNNKEL in the germline V gene (reference sequence). CDR3: CASSQAFSRRLLWEQYF. CDR3 nucleotides: TGTGCCAGCAGCCAAGCATTCTCTCGCCGACTTCTCTGGGAGCAGTACTTC.

The rearrangement links TRBV7-9 to TRBJ2-5; 8 bases are a match to TRBD2. The V gene end was trimmed by 4 bases and the J gene end by 4 bases; junction bases not matched to a gene: 5. The germline gives CDR1 SEHNR, CDR2 FQNEAQ (reference sequence). CDR3 length: 14 residues. In nucleotides, the CDR3 is TGTGCCAGCAGCTCAGGGACTAGTGCAGAGACCCAGTACTTC. Encoded protein: CASSSGTSAETQYF.

This clonotype occurred many times. The chain uses TRBV20-1 and TRBJ1-2, with D perhaps TRBD1 (6 bases). This CDR3 contains 15 residues. Germline V CDR1 and CDR2: DFQATT, SNEGSKA (reference sequence). Trimming removed 1 base at V and 4 bases at J, with 16 bases between. In DNA, the CDR3 is TGCAGTGCTAGAGGTTCGGTCGACAGGTCCTATGGCTACACCTTC. This sequence encodes CSARGSVDRSYGYTF.

This clonotype was picked up many times. The gene calls are TRBV6-2 or TRBV6-3 and TRBJ1-5; no definite D call. CDR1 and CDR2 (germline): MNHEY, SVGEGT. The CDR3 covers 13 residues. The V and J ends lost 6 bases and 5 bases respectively, with 11 bases between them. This chain's CDR3 is CASSLWPDQPQHF. The CDR3 bases are TGTGCCAGCAGCCTTTGGCCGGATCAGCCCCAGCATTTT.

The chain has TRBV7-2 and TRBJ2-7, with D possibly matching TRBD1 (6 bases). The V gene lost 7 bases and the J gene lost 1 base, with 11 bases spanning the gap. There are 13 residues in the CDR3. Germline CDR1 and CDR2: SGHTA and FQGNSA. As DNA, the CDR3 is TGTGCCAGCAACCCTAGGGGGTCCTACGAGCAGTACTTC. Translating it yields CASNPRGSYEQYF.

This clonotype was seen at least ten times. V and J are TRBV20-1 and TRBJ2-3, with D possibly being TRBD1 (6 bases). The V end was cut by 6 bases, the J end by 4 bases, with 17 bases between. CDR1 and CDR2 (germline): DFQATT, SNEGSKA (reference sequence). The CDR3 covers 14 residues. CDR3 region: CSATRDDRPDTQYF. Written as DNA, the CDR3 is TGCAGTGCCACTAGAGATGACAGGCCAGATACGCAGTATTTT.

This clonotype occurred many times. The chain joins TRBV7-8 to TRBJ2-7, with 8 bases identical to TRBD1. In germline, CDR1 is SGHVS, CDR2 FQNEAQ. The trim removed 2 bases at V and 4 bases at J, leaving 7 bases unmatched. The CDR3 covers 15 residues. As DNA, the CDR3 is TGTGCCAGCAGCTTAAATCAGGGGGCTCTTTACGAGCAGTACTTC. It encodes CASSLNQGALYEQYF.

This clonotype was counted many times. The chain employs TRBV9 and TRBJ1-2; a weak D match, TRBD1 (6 bases). CDR1 SGDLS and CDR2 YYNGEE come from the germline V gene. The CDR3 consists of 15 residues. Trimming took 0 bases from V and 8 from J, leaving 17 bases between them. DNA for the CDR3: TGTGCCAGCAGCGTAGATCCGGGGGCAACGGGCGGCTACACCTTC. It encodes CASSVDPGATGGYTF. The full variable domain, completed using reference TRBV9 and TRBJ1-2, is DSGVTQTPKHLITATGQRVTLRCSPRSGDLSVYWYQQSLDQGLQFLIQYYNGEERAKGNILERFSAQQFPDLHSELNLSSLELGDSALYFCASSVDPGATGGYTFGSGTRLTVV.

This clonotype was detected ten times or more. The J gene is TRBJ2-7, the V gene TRBV20-1; the match to TRBD1 covers 10 bases. The V gene end was trimmed by 3 bases and the J gene end by 3 bases; junction bases not matched to a gene: 2. The CDR3 runs 13 residues. In germline, CDR1 is DFQATT, CDR2 SNEGSKA (reference sequence). The CDR3 DNA sequence: TGCAGTGCTAGGGGGACAGGGGTCTACGAGCAGTACTTC. It translates to CSARGTGVYEQYF.

This clonotype was seen once. This likely comes from a read error, as the CDR3 has no conserved phenylalanine or tryptophan at its end. The chain joins TRBV10-3 to TRBJ2-3; no reliable D call. V was trimmed by 0 bases and J by 4 bases, leaving 11 bases between them. CDR3 length: 15 residues. Germline CDR1 is ENHRY and CDR2 is SYGVKD. The CDR3 spells CAISESTLGPDTQYL. For the CDR3, the DNA is TGTGCCATCAGTGAGTCGACATTAGGGCCAGATACGCAGTATCTT.

Note on this clonotype: This CDR3 is missing its conserved last phenylalanine or tryptophan, likely due to a read error. The V and J genes are TRBV20-1 and TRBJ2-3; maybe TRBD2 (6 bases). The length of the CDR3 is 15 residues. The V end was cut by 2 bases, the J end by 6 bases, with 18 bases between. CDR1 DFQATT and CDR2 SNEGSKA come from the germline V gene (reference sequence). This chain's CDR3 is CSARLGSGVTDTQYL. The CDR3 DNA sequence: TGCAGTGCTAGATTAGGATCGGGGGTCACGGATACGCAGTATCTT.

This clonotype came up many times. The CDR3 loop is CASRLTGTANTGELFF. CDR3 DNA sequence: TGTGCCAGCAGGCTAACCGGGACGGCGAACACCGGGGAGCTGTTTTTT. V usage is TRBV7-2 and J usage is TRBJ2-2; either TRBD1 or TRBD2 may supply D (5 bases each). Trimming shortened V by 6 bases and J by 0 bases, and 14 bases separated the two germline ends. Germline CDR1 is SGHTA and CDR2 is FQGNSA. The CDR3 is made up of 16 amino acids.

This clonotype was seen at least ten times. The rearrangement joins TRBV4-2 to TRBJ2-7; 9 bases fit TRBD2. The CDR3 spans 15 residues. CDR1 is LGHNA, CDR2 YNFKEQ, per germline. V lost 0 bases and J lost 6; bases outside the gene matches: 6. The CDR3 loop reads CASSQDASGTVEQYF. CDR3 DNA: TGTGCCAGCAGCCAAGATGCTAGCGGGACCGTCGAGCAGTACTTC.

Many counts were recorded for this clonotype. The gene calls are TRBV9 and TRBJ2-1, with D possibly called TRBD1 or TRBD2 (5 bases each). Germline V gives CDR1 SGDLS, CDR2 YYNGEE. The CDR3 spans 12 residues. V was pared by 2 bases and J by 11 bases, with 11 bases between. The CDR3: CASSVRGEQQFF. The CDR3 DNA reads as TGTGCCAGCAGCGTTAGAGGGGAGCAGCAGTTCTTC.

As to this clonotype: The CDR3 does not close with the conserved phenylalanine or tryptophan, likely indicating a read error. DNA of the CDR3: TGTGCCACCCAGGGGTTTGGTGACGAGCAGTACTCC. Amino acids: CATQGFGDEQYS. The chain employs TRBV10-3 and TRBJ2-7, with TRBD1 as a possible D gene (6 bases). V was trimmed by 10 bases and J by 5 bases, leaving 15 bases between them. CDR3 length: 12 residues. Germline V lookup: CDR1 ENHRY, CDR2 SYGVKD.

This clonotype was seen ten or more times. V usage is TRBV7-3 and J usage is TRBJ2-2; 9 nucleotides agree with TRBD1. J lost 0 bases, V lost 5 bases, and 1 base had no gene match. CDR1 and CDR2 from the germline V gene are SGHTA and FQGTGA. The CDR3 extends over 15 amino acids. The CDR3 here is CASSTGGPNTGELFF. In nucleotides, the CDR3 is TGTGCCAGCAGCACAGGGGGCCCGAACACCGGGGAGCTGTTTTTT.